This T cell receptor (beta chain) was retrieved from a study of CD8+ T cells in alopecia areata. cDNA reverse transcribed from extracted RNA served as the sequencing template. Sequencing was performed with immunoSEQ multiplex PCR; in TCRdb, only in-frame clones are kept and a portion is missing. The sample records 95,000 to 100,000 clones, roughly 56% being singletons. As to treatment: oral pan-JAK inhibitor, 5-10 mg twice daily. Germline-derived CDR1 and CDR2 are LNHNV and YYDKDF (reference sequence). This CDR3 comprises 20 residues. The V gene end was trimmed by 0 bases and the J gene end by 0 bases; junction bases not matched to a gene: 9.

The chain uses TRBV15 and TRBJ2-6; 9 positions agree with TRBD1. The clonotype originates from a human donor with alopecia areata. Sequenced here: CD8+ T cells sorted from blood, sampled between weeks 55 and 65, from a patient treated with tofacitinib. This chain's CDR3 is CATSRDGVGTGISGANVLTF. The CDR3 DNA sequence: TGTGCCACCAGCAGAGATGGGGTGGGGACAGGGATCTCTGGGGCCAACGTCCTGACTTTC.